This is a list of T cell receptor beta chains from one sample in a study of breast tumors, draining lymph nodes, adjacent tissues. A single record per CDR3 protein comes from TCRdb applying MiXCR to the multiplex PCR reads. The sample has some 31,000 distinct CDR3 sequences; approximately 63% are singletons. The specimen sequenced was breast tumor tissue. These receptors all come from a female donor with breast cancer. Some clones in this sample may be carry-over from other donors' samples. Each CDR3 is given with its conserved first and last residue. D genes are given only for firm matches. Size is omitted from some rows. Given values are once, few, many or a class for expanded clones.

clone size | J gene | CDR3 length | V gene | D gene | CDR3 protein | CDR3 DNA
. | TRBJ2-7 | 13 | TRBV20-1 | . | CSATTGTLYEQYF | TGCAGTGCTACTACCGGGACCCTTTACGAGCAGTACTTC
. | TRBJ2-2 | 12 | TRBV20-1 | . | CSARGQAGELFF | TGCAGTGCTAGAGGACAAGCCGGGGAGCTGTTTTTT
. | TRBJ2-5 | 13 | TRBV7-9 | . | CASSLAHFETQYF | TGTGCCAGCAGCTTAGCTCATTTTGAGACCCAGTACTTC
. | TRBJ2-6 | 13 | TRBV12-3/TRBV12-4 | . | CASSLGGANVLTF | TGTGCCAGCAGTTTAGGTGGGGCCAACGTCCTGACTTTC
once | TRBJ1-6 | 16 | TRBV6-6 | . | CASSSYPGQVNSPLHF | TGTGCCAGCAGCAGCTACCCGGGACAAGTTAATTCACCCCTCCACTTT
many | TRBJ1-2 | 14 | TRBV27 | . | CASRPRVPNYGYTF | TGTGCCAGCAGGCCCAGAGTGCCTAACTATGGCTACACCTTC
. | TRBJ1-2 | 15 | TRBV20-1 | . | CSARDQGGTNYGYTF | TGCAGTGCTAGAGATCAGGGTGGAACTAACTATGGCTACACCTTC
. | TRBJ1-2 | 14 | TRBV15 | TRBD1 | CATSREGRGNGYTF | TGTGCCACCAGCAGAGAAGGCAGGGGGAATGGCTACACCTTC
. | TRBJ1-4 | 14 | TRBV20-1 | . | CSAYLQGPNEKLFF | TGCAGTGCTTATTTACAGGGACCTAATGAAAAACTGTTTTTT
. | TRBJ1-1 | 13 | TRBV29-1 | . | CSVESDDYTEAFF | TGCAGCGTTGAGTCGGATGACTACACTGAAGCTTTCTTT
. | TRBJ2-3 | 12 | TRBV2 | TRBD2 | CAHGGATDTQYF | TGTGCCCACGGGGGGGCCACGGATACGCAGTATTTT
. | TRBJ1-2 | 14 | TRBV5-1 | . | CASSLGGRPYGYTF | TGCGCCAGCAGCTTGGGGGGACGGCCCTATGGCTACACCTTC
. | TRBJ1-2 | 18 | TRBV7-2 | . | CASSLQGSGGVGPHGYTF | TGTGCCAGCAGCTTACAGGGCTCTGGCGGGGTAGGACCCCATGGCTACACCTTC
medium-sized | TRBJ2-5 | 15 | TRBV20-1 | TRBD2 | CSANGLAGREETQYF | TGCAGTGCAAATGGACTAGCGGGGCGGGAGGAGACCCAGTACTTC
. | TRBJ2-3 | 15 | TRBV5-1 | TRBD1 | CASSLADRGTDTQYF | TGCGCCAGCAGCTTGGCCGACAGGGGCACAGATACGCAGTATTTT